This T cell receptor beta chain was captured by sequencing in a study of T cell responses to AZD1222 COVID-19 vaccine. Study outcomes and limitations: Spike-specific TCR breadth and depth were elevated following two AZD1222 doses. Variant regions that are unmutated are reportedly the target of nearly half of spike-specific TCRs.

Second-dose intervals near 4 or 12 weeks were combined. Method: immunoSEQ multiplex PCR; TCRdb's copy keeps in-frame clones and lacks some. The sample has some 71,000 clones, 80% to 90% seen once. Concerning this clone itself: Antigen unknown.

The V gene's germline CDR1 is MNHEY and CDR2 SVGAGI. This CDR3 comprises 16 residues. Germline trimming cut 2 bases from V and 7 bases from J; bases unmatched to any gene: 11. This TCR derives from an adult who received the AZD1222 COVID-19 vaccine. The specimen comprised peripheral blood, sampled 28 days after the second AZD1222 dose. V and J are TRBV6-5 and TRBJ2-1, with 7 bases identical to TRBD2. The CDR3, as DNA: TGTGCCAGCAGTTACATTCGGGGGGTCGCGGGAAATGAGCAGTTCTTC. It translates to CASSYIRGVAGNEQFF.